The present T cell receptor beta chain was sequenced within a study of T cell responses to AZD1222 COVID-19 vaccine. CDR3 size: 14 residues. Trimming took 2 bases from V and 8 from J, leaving 12 bases between them. Germline V gene sequence: CDR1 LGHNA, CDR2 YNFKEQ. Clones were read by immunoSEQ multiplex PCR, and TCRdb kept only the in-frame ones, dropping some. Altogether around 140,000 clones are present, roughly nine tenths being singletons, with the ten largest covering about 1.5%. This TCR came from an adult in good health. The chain joins TRBV4-2 to TRBJ2-2; the D gene is possibly TRBD2 (5 bases). Specimen: peripheral blood, collected on day 0 of AZD1222 vaccination. The CDR3 here is CASSQNPLEGELFF. For the CDR3, the DNA is TGTGCCAGCAGCCAAAACCCACTAGAAGGGGAGCTGTTTTTT.